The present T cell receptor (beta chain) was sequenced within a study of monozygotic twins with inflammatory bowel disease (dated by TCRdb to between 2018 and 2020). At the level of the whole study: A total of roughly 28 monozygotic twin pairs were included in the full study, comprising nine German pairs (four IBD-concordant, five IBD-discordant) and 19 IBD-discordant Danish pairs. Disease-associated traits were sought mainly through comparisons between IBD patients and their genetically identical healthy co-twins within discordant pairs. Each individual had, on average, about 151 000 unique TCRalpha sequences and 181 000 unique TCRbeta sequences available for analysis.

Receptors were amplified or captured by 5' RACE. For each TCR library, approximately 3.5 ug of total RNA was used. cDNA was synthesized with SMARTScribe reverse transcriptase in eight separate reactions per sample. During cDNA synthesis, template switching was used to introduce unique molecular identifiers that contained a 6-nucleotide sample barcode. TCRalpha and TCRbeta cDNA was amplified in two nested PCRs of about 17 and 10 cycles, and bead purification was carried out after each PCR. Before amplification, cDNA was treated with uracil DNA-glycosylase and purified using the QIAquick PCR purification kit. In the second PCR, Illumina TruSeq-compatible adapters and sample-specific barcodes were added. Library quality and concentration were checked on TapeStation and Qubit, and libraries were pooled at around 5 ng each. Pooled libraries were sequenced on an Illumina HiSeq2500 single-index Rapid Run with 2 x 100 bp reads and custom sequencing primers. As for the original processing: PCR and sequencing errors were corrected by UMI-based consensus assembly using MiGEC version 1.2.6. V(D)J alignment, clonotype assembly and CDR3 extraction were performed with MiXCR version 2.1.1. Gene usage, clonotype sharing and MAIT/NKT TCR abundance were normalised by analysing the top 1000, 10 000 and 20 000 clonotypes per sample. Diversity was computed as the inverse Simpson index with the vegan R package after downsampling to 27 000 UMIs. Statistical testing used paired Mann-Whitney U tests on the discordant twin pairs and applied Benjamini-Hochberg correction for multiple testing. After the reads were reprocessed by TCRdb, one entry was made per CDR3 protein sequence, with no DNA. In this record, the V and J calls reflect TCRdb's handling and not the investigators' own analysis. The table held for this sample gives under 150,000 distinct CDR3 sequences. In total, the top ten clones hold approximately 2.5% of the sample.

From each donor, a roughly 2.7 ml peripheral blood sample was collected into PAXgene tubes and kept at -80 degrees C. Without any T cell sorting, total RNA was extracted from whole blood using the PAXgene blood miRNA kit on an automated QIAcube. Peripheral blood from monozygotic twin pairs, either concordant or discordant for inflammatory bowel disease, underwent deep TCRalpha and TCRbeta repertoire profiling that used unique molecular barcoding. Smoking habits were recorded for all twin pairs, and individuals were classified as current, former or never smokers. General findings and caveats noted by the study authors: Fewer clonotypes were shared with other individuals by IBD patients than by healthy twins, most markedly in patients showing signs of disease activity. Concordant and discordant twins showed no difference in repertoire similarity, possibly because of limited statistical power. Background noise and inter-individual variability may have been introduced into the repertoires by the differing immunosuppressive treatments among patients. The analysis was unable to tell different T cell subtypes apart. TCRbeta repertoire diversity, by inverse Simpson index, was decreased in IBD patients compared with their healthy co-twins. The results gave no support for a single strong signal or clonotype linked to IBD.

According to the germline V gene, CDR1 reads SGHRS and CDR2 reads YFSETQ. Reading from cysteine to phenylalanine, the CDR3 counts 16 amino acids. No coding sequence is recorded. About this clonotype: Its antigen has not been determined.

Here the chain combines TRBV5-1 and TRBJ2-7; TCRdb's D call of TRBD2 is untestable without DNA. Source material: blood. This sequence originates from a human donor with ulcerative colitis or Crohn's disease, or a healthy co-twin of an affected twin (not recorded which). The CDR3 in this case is CASSLGGTSGGYEQYF.